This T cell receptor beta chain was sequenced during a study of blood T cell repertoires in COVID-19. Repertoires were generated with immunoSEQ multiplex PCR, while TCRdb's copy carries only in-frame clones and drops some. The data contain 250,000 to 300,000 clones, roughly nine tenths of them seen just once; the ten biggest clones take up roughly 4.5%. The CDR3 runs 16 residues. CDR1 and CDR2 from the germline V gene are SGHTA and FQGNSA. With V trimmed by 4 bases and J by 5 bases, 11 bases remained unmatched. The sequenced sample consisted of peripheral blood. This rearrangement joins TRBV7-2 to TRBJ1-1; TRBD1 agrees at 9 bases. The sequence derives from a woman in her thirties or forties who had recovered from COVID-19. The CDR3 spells CASSYGAGQGSTEAFF. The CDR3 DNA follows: TGTGCCAGCAGCTACGGGGCAGGACAGGGGAGTACTGAAGCTTTCTTT.